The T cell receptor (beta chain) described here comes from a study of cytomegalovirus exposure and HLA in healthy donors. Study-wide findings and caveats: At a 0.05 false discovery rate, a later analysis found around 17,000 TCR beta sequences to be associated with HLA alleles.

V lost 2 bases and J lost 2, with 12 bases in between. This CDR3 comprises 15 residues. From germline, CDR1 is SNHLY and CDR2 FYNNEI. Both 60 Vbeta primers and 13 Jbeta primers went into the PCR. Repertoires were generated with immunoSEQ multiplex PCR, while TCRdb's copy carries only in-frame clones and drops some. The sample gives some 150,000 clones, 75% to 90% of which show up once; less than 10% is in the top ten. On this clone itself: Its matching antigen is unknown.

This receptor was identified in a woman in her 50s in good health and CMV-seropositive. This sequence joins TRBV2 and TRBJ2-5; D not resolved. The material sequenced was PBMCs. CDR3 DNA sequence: TGTGCCAGCAGTGAAATGCCAGGCCGACAAGAGACCCAGTACTTC. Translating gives CASSEMPGRQETQYF.